This TCR beta chain was sequenced during a study of regulatory T cells in long-lasting Graves disease (TCRdb year 2021). General notes on the study: Newly diagnosed Graves' disease patients had taken antithyroid drugs for less than 3 months. Persistent Graves' disease patients were compared with newly diagnosed Graves' disease patients by peripheral blood TCR sequencing and RNA sequencing. The study was registered as a clinical trial and conducted in China. A total of approximately 35 samples were covered by TCR sequencing, comprising some 13 persistent and approximately 20 newly diagnosed Graves' disease patients.

The method behind the library was multiplex PCR. TCRdb lists the instrument as Illumina HiSeq 4000. CDR3 regions were amplified by Arm-PCR with iRepertoire HTBI primers to construct TCR beta libraries. PCR products were gel purified before sequencing. The authors' pipeline ran thus. Across samples, 62 TRBV and 13 to 15 TRBJ segments were identified and used for gene usage analysis of CDR3 amino acid clonotypes. COPE and FqMerger were used to merge filtered high-quality paired reads into contigs. BLAST was used to align contigs to IMGT TRBV, TRBD and TRBJ reference genes, with CDR3 defined following IMGT. Any clonotype with a frequency above 0.1% was classified as a highly expanded clone. Shannon entropy was used to measure repertoire diversity, and the Gini coefficient was used to measure V-J evenness. A clonotype found in more than one individual was treated as public. In TCRdb, the public reads were trimmed at Q25 with fastp and aligned with MiXCR, with productive beta chains retained. Rows are unified per CDR3 protein, each entry keeping the most common DNA and genes. TCRdb's processing, not the authors', yielded these V and J calls. For this sample there are approximately 350,000 distinct CDR3 sequences; 15% to 20% appear just once. Clones ranked in the top ten supply over 20% of the sample.

Here is what the overall study found, with its caveats: Only the TCR beta chain was sequenced and analyzed. Lower TCR Shannon entropy and fewer highly expanded clones were observed in persistent Graves' disease patients than in newly diagnosed patients, which suggested clonal expansion. Persistent disease showed preferential use of TRBV28, TRBJ1-2 and TRBJ2-5, whereas newly diagnosed disease favored TRBV20-1 and TRBJ2-1. The study examined only peripheral blood because the primary lesion, thyroid tissue, could not be accessed. The authors noted that the small sample size was a limitation that may lower accuracy. Patients with persistent disease shared more public clonotypes (around 2,700) than newly diagnosed patients did (966).

Trimming takes 1 base from V and 2 bases from J, and the germline ends sit 12 bases apart. Reading the germline V gene gives CDR1 SGHAT and CDR2 FQNNGV. From cysteine to phenylalanine, the CDR3 is 15 amino acids long. Only the CDR3 region is kept as DNA, spanning 45 bases read in frame from base 1. This clonotype was seen many times. This receptor's antigen is unknown. No base quality information exists; no much larger clone differs at one position. In the paper's terms, the time point label means: newly diagnosed GD, antithyroid drugs for less than 3 months. For both TCR sequencing and RNA sequencing, RNA was extracted from PBMCs using TRIzol. Graves' disease was diagnosed according to American Thyroid Association guidelines. Patients for the study were recruited at an endocrinology department in Xi'an, China. Each patient gave around 9 milliliters of peripheral blood, collected in an EDTA anticoagulant tube. Ficoll Paque Plus density gradient separation was used to isolate PBMCs, and no further T cell sorting was performed. An Agilent 2100 Bioanalyzer and agarose gel were used to check RNA quality, and a NanoDrop 2000 was used to measure RNA concentration.

The data were also submitted as part of a second study, on T cells in Graves' hyperthyroidism and ophthalmopathy. That second report states: A patient counted as having stable Graves' hyperthyroidism if no progression to ophthalmopathy occurred over 18 months of follow-up. Hyperthyroidism patients were aged 18 to 65 years and newly diagnosed, with disease duration of less than 2 months. The study excluded patients with uncontrolled infections, other autoimmune diseases, pregnancy or lactation. Clinical symptoms, serum thyroxine and TRAb, thyroid ultrasound, and orbital computed tomography formed the basis for the diagnoses. For the first round of RT-PCR on the TCR CDR3, the HTBI primer set was used together with the Qiagen OneStep RT-PCR kit. Most expanded thyroid clonotypes (frequency above 0.001) were also found in blood, which suggests that blood repertoires may mirror thyroid immune responses. A model built on a 13 V-J signature distinguished ophthalmopathy from stable hyperthyroidism, reaching 85% to 90% sensitivity and about 81% specificity in cross-validation and 80%/75% in testing. In validation, progression to ophthalmopathy was predicted by the model with 70.59% sensitivity and 72.22% specificity, a median of around 5.9 months before onset. To identify TCR V-J signatures that set the groups apart, the researchers used a discovery cohort of about a hundred patients, made up of roughly 45 with Graves' ophthalmopathy and around 58 with stable Graves' hyperthyroidism. Prospective prediction of ophthalmopathy was tested in an independent validation cohort consisting of under 20 hyperthyroidism patients and 17 patients who later progressed to ophthalmopathy. The 100 or so discovery patients were divided at random into training and test sets in a 7:3 ratio. In addition, the study compared T-cell repertoires in thyroid tissue and in blood from six Graves' hyperthyroidism patients. After sampling, hyperthyroidism patients received methimazole starting at 30 mg daily, and ophthalmopathy patients received high-dose intravenous methylprednisolone. The libraries were constructed in a second round of multiplex PCR and then size-selected and purified. The libraries were sequenced on an Illumina HiSeq2000 using paired-end 100 bp reads. SOAPnuke was used to process the raw data, throwing out any read that contained adapters or uncalled bases, had a mean Phred below 15, or lacked an exact constant-primer or identifier match. High-quality paired reads were merged with COPE v1.2.5, and unique nucleotide sequences were defined as clonotypes. Clonotypes were aligned to IMGT TRBV, TRBD and TRBJ reference segments using MiTCR v1.1. Only V-J combinations with frequency above 0.0001, covering 99% to 99.2% of repertoires, were analysed. The TCS score was defined as the ratio of F50 (clonal expansion) to E x V (chaos), calculated using BLOSUM62-based TCRdist between CDR3 peptides within each V-J. Welch's t-statistics and random forest reduced roughly 540 V-J features to around 14, which were used in a naive Bayes classifier (R e1071). No statistical method was used to fix the sample size in advance, and group allocation was not hidden from the investigators. TCR Vbeta CDR3 sequencing of roughly 140 peripheral blood samples (43 ophthalmopathy, 70 to 85 hyperthyroidism and roughly 17 progressor patients) is reported in the paper.

The TCR originated in a woman under 30 with Graves disease. Donor details come from another sample of the same person, matched by shared clones. Material: peripheral blood mononuclear cells (PBMCs), obtained at new diagnosis, from a patient treated with antithyroid drugs. Here the chain combines TRBV11-2 and TRBJ2-7; a tentative D call is TRBD1 (5 bases match). The CDR3 region: CASSLGGRAPYEQYF. The DNA sequence is TGTGCCAGCAGCTTAGGGGGCAGGGCGCCCTACGAGCAGTACTTC.